These T cell receptor beta chains were read from a single sample in a study of blood T cell repertoires in COVID-19. Here immunoSEQ multiplex PCR was the method, and the copy in TCRdb shows in-frame clones only, minus some. Of about 180,000 clones listed, around 85% are singletons. The sample comprised PBMCs or T cells enriched from blood (not recorded which). Every receptor here comes from a man in his forties who had recovered from COVID-19. Both conserved end residues are part of each CDR3. D genes are given only for firm matches. Size is stated for part of the rows, as once, few or many counts, or as a class when the clone is expanded.

d_call: .
v_call: TRBV19
clone_size: .
j_call: TRBJ2-6
cdr3_aa: CASSIRGSGANVLTF
cdr3_nt: TGTGCCAGTAGTATACGAGGGTCTGGGGCCAACGTCCTGACTTTC

d_call: .
v_call: TRBV5-1
clone_size: .
j_call: TRBJ1-1
cdr3_aa: CASSLGGGTEAFF
cdr3_nt: TGCGCCAGCAGCCTGGGGGGAGGCACTGAAGCTTTCTTT

d_call: TRBD1
v_call: TRBV6-5
clone_size: .
j_call: TRBJ2-6
cdr3_aa: CASSKTGGADYVLTF
cdr3_nt: TGTGCCAGCAGTAAAACAGGGGGCGCAGACTACGTCCTGACTTTC

d_call: TRBD2
v_call: TRBV7-3
clone_size: .
j_call: TRBJ2-3
cdr3_aa: CASSLSGGTADTQYF
cdr3_nt: TGTGCCAGCAGCTTATCGGGAGGTACCGCAGATACGCAGTATTTT

d_call: .
v_call: TRBV6-5
clone_size: few
j_call: TRBJ1-5
cdr3_aa: CASRQVNNQPQHF
cdr3_nt: TGTGCCAGCAGGCAGGTGAACAATCAGCCCCAGCATTTT

d_call: .
v_call: TRBV7-8
clone_size: .
j_call: TRBJ2-1
cdr3_aa: CASSLGTANEQFF
cdr3_nt: TGTGCCAGCAGCTTAGGGACAGCCAATGAGCAGTTCTTC

d_call: TRBD2
v_call: TRBV7-9
clone_size: .
j_call: TRBJ2-5
cdr3_aa: CASSLGGQETQYF
cdr3_nt: TGTGCCAGCAGCTTGGGGGGGCAAGAGACCCAGTACTTC

d_call: .
v_call: TRBV5-8
clone_size: once
j_call: TRBJ2-2
cdr3_aa: CASSLIGVNTGELFF
cdr3_nt: TGTGCCAGCAGCTTGATAGGAGTGAACACCGGGGAGCTGTTTTTT

d_call: .
v_call: TRBV11-2
clone_size: .
j_call: TRBJ1-4
cdr3_aa: CASSLNPVVEKLFF
cdr3_nt: TGTGCCAGCAGCTTAAACCCAGTGGTTGAAAAACTGTTTTTT

d_call: .
v_call: TRBV28
clone_size: .
j_call: TRBJ1-5
cdr3_aa: CASETINSNQPQHF
cdr3_nt: TGTGCCAGCGAGACTATCAATAGCAATCAGCCCCAGCATTTT

d_call: TRBD2
v_call: TRBV19
clone_size: few
j_call: TRBJ2-1
cdr3_aa: CASSRTSGGYNEQFF
cdr3_nt: TGTGCCAGTAGTAGGACTAGCGGAGGTTACAATGAGCAGTTCTTC

d_call: TRBD1
v_call: TRBV5-1
clone_size: .
j_call: TRBJ1-3
cdr3_aa: CASSAGQGIPGNTIYF
cdr3_nt: TGCGCCAGCAGCGCGGGACAGGGGATACCTGGAAACACCATATATTTT

d_call: .
v_call: TRBV7-9
clone_size: .
j_call: TRBJ1-2
cdr3_aa: CASSPARTVDYYGYTF
cdr3_nt: TGTGCCAGCAGCCCGGCCCGGACGGTTGACTATTATGGCTACACCTTC

d_call: .
v_call: TRBV5-1
clone_size: once
j_call: TRBJ1-1
cdr3_aa: CASSFPQGGDTEAFF
cdr3_nt: TGCGCCAGCAGCTTTCCACAGGGAGGGGACACTGAAGCTTTCTTT

d_call: TRBD2
v_call: TRBV9
clone_size: .
j_call: TRBJ2-3
cdr3_aa: CASSVGTSGTDTQYF
cdr3_nt: TGTGCCAGCAGCGTAGGGACTAGCGGCACAGATACGCAGTATTTT

d_call: .
v_call: TRBV10-3
clone_size: .
j_call: TRBJ1-1
cdr3_aa: CAIKREMNTEAFF
cdr3_nt: TGTGCCATCAAGCGAGAGATGAACACTGAAGCTTTCTTT

d_call: .
v_call: TRBV28
clone_size: .
j_call: TRBJ1-4
cdr3_aa: CASNIGGGGEKLFF
cdr3_nt: TGTGCCAGCAACATCGGGGGAGGGGGTGAAAAACTGTTTTTT

d_call: TRBD1
v_call: TRBV9
clone_size: .
j_call: TRBJ1-2
cdr3_aa: CASSVSGQSYGYTF
cdr3_nt: TGTGCCAGCAGCGTATCGGGACAGTCCTATGGCTACACCTTC

d_call: .
v_call: TRBV2
clone_size: .
j_call: TRBJ1-5
cdr3_aa: CASTRTIYSNQPQHF
cdr3_nt: TGTGCCAGCACCAGGACAATATATAGCAATCAGCCCCAGCATTTT

d_call: .
v_call: TRBV23-1
clone_size: once
j_call: TRBJ1-5
cdr3_aa: CASSQSFFLQPQHF
cdr3_nt: TGCGCCAGCAGTCAATCGTTCTTTCTTCAGCCCCAGCATTTT

d_call: TRBD1
v_call: TRBV5-1
clone_size: .
j_call: TRBJ2-5
cdr3_aa: CASSLAPGGSVGTQYF
cdr3_nt: TGCGCCAGCAGCTTGGCTCCAGGGGGCTCCGTGGGGACCCAGTACTTC

d_call: .
v_call: TRBV18
clone_size: few
j_call: TRBJ1-2
cdr3_aa: CASSPDRLYGYTF
cdr3_nt: TGTGCCAGCTCACCTGACAGGCTCTATGGCTACACCTTC

d_call: TRBD2
v_call: TRBV6-1
clone_size: once
j_call: TRBJ2-5
cdr3_aa: CASSELPLLAGAPETQYF
cdr3_nt: TGTGCCAGCAGTGAGCTCCCTCTTCTAGCGGGAGCCCCAGAGACCCAGTACTTC

d_call: .
v_call: TRBV30
clone_size: .
j_call: TRBJ1-6
cdr3_aa: CAAWGPPLHF
cdr3_nt: TGTGCCGCCTGGGGGCCACCCCTCCACTTT

d_call: .
v_call: TRBV4-2
clone_size: .
j_call: TRBJ2-6
cdr3_aa: CASSQDTNSGANVLTF
cdr3_nt: TGTGCCAGCAGCCAAGATACTAACTCTGGGGCCAACGTCCTGACTTTC

d_call: .
v_call: TRBV5-5
clone_size: many
j_call: TRBJ1-1
cdr3_aa: CASSLVDTNTEAFF
cdr3_nt: TGTGCCAGCAGCTTGGTGGACACAAACACTGAAGCTTTCTTT

d_call: .
v_call: TRBV19
clone_size: .
j_call: TRBJ1-3
cdr3_aa: CATAGPESGNTIYF
cdr3_nt: TGTGCCACCGCGGGCCCGGAAAGTGGAAACACCATATATTTT

d_call: .
v_call: TRBV1
clone_size: .
j_call: TRBJ1-3
cdr3_aa: CTSSPQSTAQPGNTIYF
cdr3_nt: TGCACCAGCAGCCCTCAATCTACAGCCCAACCTGGAAACACCATATATTTT

d_call: .
v_call: TRBV10-3
clone_size: .
j_call: TRBJ1-5
cdr3_aa: CAISVRQGGQPQHF
cdr3_nt: TGTGCCATCAGTGTACGGCAGGGAGGACAGCCCCAGCATTTT

d_call: .
v_call: TRBV3-1/TRBV3-2
clone_size: .
j_call: TRBJ1-2
cdr3_aa: CASSPDGGGYGYTF
cdr3_nt: TGTGCCAGCAGCCCAGATGGGGGAGGCTATGGCTACACCTTC

d_call: TRBD1
v_call: TRBV13
clone_size: .
j_call: TRBJ2-7
cdr3_aa: CATTGQGPNEQYF
cdr3_nt: TGTGCCACTACGGGACAGGGGCCGAACGAGCAGTACTTC

d_call: .
v_call: TRBV27
clone_size: .
j_call: TRBJ1-1
cdr3_aa: CASSLSGALLEAFF
cdr3_nt: TGTGCCAGCAGTTTATCAGGCGCACTACTCGAAGCTTTCTTT

d_call: TRBD2
v_call: TRBV5-1
clone_size: .
j_call: TRBJ2-5
cdr3_aa: CASSPTGTRRETQYF
cdr3_nt: TGCGCCAGCAGCCCTACCGGGACTAGGAGAGAGACCCAGTACTTC

d_call: TRBD1
v_call: TRBV7-9
clone_size: .
j_call: TRBJ2-1
cdr3_aa: CAWGQGAYEQFF
cdr3_nt: TGTGCCTGGGGACAGGGGGCCTATGAGCAGTTCTTC

d_call: .
v_call: TRBV11-3
clone_size: .
j_call: TRBJ2-7
cdr3_aa: CASSWAGVSEQYF
cdr3_nt: TGTGCCAGCAGCTGGGCCGGGGTAAGCGAGCAGTACTTC

d_call: TRBD1
v_call: TRBV30
clone_size: .
j_call: TRBJ2-2
cdr3_aa: CALLTGKTPKGTGELFF
cdr3_nt: TGTGCCTTGTTGACAGGGAAAACGCCCAAGGGGACCGGGGAGCTGTTTTTT

d_call: .
v_call: TRBV6-6
clone_size: .
j_call: TRBJ2-1
cdr3_aa: CASAREGVRRDEQFF
cdr3_nt: TGTGCCAGCGCTAGGGAGGGGGTACGTCGAGATGAGCAGTTCTTC

d_call: .
v_call: TRBV6-1
clone_size: few
j_call: TRBJ2-3
cdr3_aa: CASSAAANHRRTDTQYF
cdr3_nt: TGTGCCAGCAGTGCAGCCGCGAACCACCGGAGAACAGATACGCAGTATTTT

d_call: .
v_call: TRBV7-3
clone_size: many
j_call: TRBJ2-2
cdr3_aa: CASSPGGLGGELFF
cdr3_nt: TGTGCCAGCAGCCCCGGAGGCTTGGGCGGGGAGCTGTTTTTT

d_call: .
v_call: TRBV6-5
clone_size: .
j_call: TRBJ2-7
cdr3_aa: CASRDAGAPMYEQYF
cdr3_nt: TGTGCCAGCAGAGACGCGGGGGCCCCGATGTACGAGCAGTACTTC

d_call: TRBD1
v_call: TRBV7-2
clone_size: .
j_call: TRBJ1-1
cdr3_aa: CASSRGQGFGSTTEAFF
cdr3_nt: TGTGCCAGCAGCCGTGGACAGGGGTTCGGTTCGACCACTGAAGCTTTCTTT

d_call: .
v_call: TRBV5-1
clone_size: .
j_call: TRBJ2-7
cdr3_aa: CASSLGGQSYEQYF
cdr3_nt: TGCGCCAGCAGCTTGGGAGGGCAATCCTACGAGCAGTACTTC